This T cell receptor beta chain originates from a study of cytomegalovirus exposure and HLA in healthy donors (dated 2017 in TCRdb). About the study as a whole: An earlier analysis of roughly 500 of the donors reported 276 Gb of sequence data and 117 million unique TCR beta sequences obtained from about 180 million T cells. Roughly 300 gigabases of sequencing data and tens of millions of unique TCR sequences were included in an early release covering about 700 HLA-typed donors. Among the roughly 390 genotyped donors, around 81% belonged to the genetic ancestry cluster associated with self-reported Caucasian donors. The study was designed to test whether signatures of past pathogen exposure could be identified by cataloging public T cell receptors. The study profiled the T cell repertoires of under 850 subjects by immunosequencing and related them to cytomegalovirus serostatus. Besides the first cohort of around 670 subjects, a separate validation cohort made up of over 100 different subjects was used. The study combined high-throughput TCR immunosequencing, statistical association of individual TCRs with disease status, and machine learning to predict cytomegalovirus infection status. A later analysis re-analyzed previously published TCR beta repertoires from roughly 600 donors and added high-resolution HLA genotyping to study TCR occurrence patterns. In the later analysis, no new phenotypic data were used to find candidate immune exposures; instead, reliance was placed on TCR beta sequences and their occurrence across donors. An earlier analysis of about 600 of the donors used high-throughput TCR beta sequencing to judge whether each TCR beta V gene segment behaved as functional or pseudogenic. Donor age, sex, ethnicity and CMV serostatus were compiled alongside the repertoire data. A later genetic analysis took genome-wide SNP genotypes for about 65% of the 666 donors and used that subset as a discovery cohort. Every discovery cohort repertoire had been produced on one sequencing platform. Class I and class II HLA loci were covered by the typing at four-digit resolution. The number of typed donors differed by locus: about 620-640 for A, B, C, DRB1 and DQB1; 500 to 550 for DQA1; 606 for DPA1; and 400 to 480 for DPB1. Because of strong linkage in the cohort, roughly 5 DR-DQ haplotypes were treated as single units for association and clustering. Among 300 to 500 genotyped donors of the cohort, an average of approximately 240,000 unique TCR beta nucleotide sequences was sequenced per donor, of which about 19% were non-productive. General findings and caveats noted by the study authors: V-gene and J-gene trimming of TCR beta chains was associated with a missense DCLRE1C variant in a later genetic analysis, and the association was replicated in an independent cohort. A later analysis reported that several top co-occurrence clusters appeared linked to parvovirus B19, influenza, CMV and Epstein-Barr virus. In a later analysis, the rate of TCR association differed among HLA loci, with DRB1 alleles having the most associated TCRs and HLA-C alleles having the fewest. Some IMGT-functional V segments, including TRBV6-2 and TRBV6-3, could not be told apart with the 87-base-pair reads, so those segments were excluded. The presence/absence analyses assumed that sequencing depth was roughly uniform across donors, and that assumption may not be true. In a later analysis, most CMV-associated TCR beta chains were found to appear HLA-restricted, with HLA associations seemingly driven largely by CMV exposure. Immune exposure information for the cohort was limited to CMV serostatus. In this cohort, only TCR beta chains were sequenced, and detectable features were limited by the absence of alpha or paired-chain data. While some public TCRs were present in many individuals, most TCR sequences turned up only very rarely across donors. Cytomegalovirus status was reported to be diagnosed by the classifier with high specificity and sensitivity in both the original and validation cohorts. Because some donors lacked HLA typing at each locus, the association tests relied only on the typed subset. In a later analysis, HLA-associated TCR beta chains showed more clonal expansion and lower generation probabilities than non-associated chains that were equally common. In the study, 150 to 200 TCR beta chains were listed as associated with cytomegalovirus. A further reported finding was that TCR beta sequences accurately predicted the HLA-A and HLA-B alleles for most subjects in the first cohort. Roughly 15 rarely observed V segments, including chromosome 9 orphons, were excluded from the earlier analysis of about 500 of the donors because counts were too low. In vitro tests confirmed that a few of the cytomegalovirus-associated TCR beta chains recognize cytomegalovirus antigens. At a false discovery rate of 0.05, a later analysis linked under 20,000 TCR beta sequences to specific HLA alleles. When HLA alleles, especially DR and DQ, strongly co-occurred, attributing TCR associations to individual alleles was difficult. A cluster of highly shared sequence variants was judged likely to represent a technical artifact of the sequencing pipeline. Correlated functional status among segregating V segments might reflect linkage disequilibrium, but an unknown experimental factor could not be ruled out. In a later genetic analysis, fewer N-insertions in productive TCRs were reported among donors in an Asian-associated ancestry cluster than the roughly 700-donor mean. It was suggested by the authors that the approach could potentially be generalized to other disease states and immunological phenotypes. In an earlier analysis of fewer than 750 of the donors, most TCR beta V segments were observed in productive rearrangements about 87% or about 30% of the time, broadly matching IMGT annotations.

The germline V and J ends show losses of 5 bases and 2 bases respectively, and no gene match explains 3 bases of the junction. Taken from cysteine to phenylalanine, the CDR3 has 15 residues. The kept DNA is CDR3 alone, 45 bases in frame from the first base. The CDR1 and CDR2 encoded by the germline V gene (reference sequence) are MNHEY and SMNVEV. A remark on this clone: Its antigen remains undetermined. Base-call qualities are not available, and no considerably larger clone is one nucleotide away.

In total, roughly 670 healthy bone marrow donors made up the cohort. All cohort members were sampled while nominally healthy, although unrecorded immune exposures were likely present. The donor was CMV seropositive and was included in the group of 290 or so seropositive cohort members. A peripheral blood sample was provided by each donor, and peripheral blood mononuclear cells were used for TCR beta sequencing. Genomic DNA extraction from the blood cell samples was performed with the Qiagen DNeasy Blood Extraction Kit. The library was built by means of the immunoSEQ multiplex PCR assay. A mixture of 60 forward primers for TCR Vbeta segments and 13 reverse primers for TCR Jbeta segments was used in the multiplex PCR. The CDR3 region of rearranged TCR beta genes was amplified from genomic DNA with a multiplex PCR assay. Amplified TCR beta libraries were sequenced as 87-base-pair reads on the Illumina HiSeq System. Under the source paper's analysis protocol: A later analysis counted 65 million to 90 million unique TCR beta chains across the 550 to 700 repertoires, and 9 million to 14 million of these chains were shared by at least two donors. A nearest-neighbor algorithm error-corrected the raw reads and collapsed the reads into unique sequences, merging closely related sequences to remove PCR and sequencing errors. V, D and J gene segments were assigned by aligning CDR3 sequences to IMGT reference sequences. For a sequence to be retained, a match of at least six nucleotides was required to both a V gene segment and a J gene segment. A rearrangement was called productive if the CDR3 had no stop codons and remained in frame with V and J, and every other rearrangement was called non-productive. Following IMGT convention, CDR3 was defined as the stretch from the second conserved V-encoded cysteine to the conserved J-encoded phenylalanine. The earlier analysis of about 590 of the donors excluded sequences that lacked an unambiguous match to a single V gene segment. In an earlier analysis of approximately 560 of the donors, a V segment was called functional when productive rearrangements were above 56.7%, and segregating when the standard deviation between donors exceeded 5%. A statistical classification framework was built for diagnosing cytomegalovirus status from the catalog of TCR beta chain sequences. In a later analysis, V and J genes were assigned by comparing TCR nucleotide sequences against IMGT/GENE-DB human TR gene sequences. The TCRdist pipeline was used in a later analysis to assign CDR3 sequences and most-parsimonious VDJ recombination scenarios. In a later analysis, every TCR beta chain was defined by the combination of its CDR3 amino acid sequence and its V-gene family, and reads without a unique V-gene family were dropped. In a later analysis, approximately 640 highly shared, low-generation-probability nucleotide sequences were removed to address suspected cross-contamination and a sequencing artifact. In a later analysis, a clonal expansion index for each public chain was calculated from normalized within-repertoire ranks of inferred template counts. A later analysis computed generation probabilities with a VDJ recombination model fitted to out-of-frame rearrangements, and checked the results against IGoR. Hypergeometric tests were used in a later analysis to score TCR-TCR, TCR-HLA and TCR-CMV co-occurrence, with a repertoire-size bias correction applied to the TCR pairs. In a later analysis, false discovery rates were estimated by permuting HLA or CMV assignments 20 times. A later analysis grouped co-occurring TCRs with DBSCAN, adding TCRdist sequence similarity when clustering within HLA-allele-positive subsets. Repertoires with fewer than 30,000 or more than 120,000 public chains were left out of co-occurrence clustering, as were about five repertoires with anomalous nucleotide sharing. The table was pulled from immuneACCESS by TCRdb, which kept in-frame rearrangements only. Such tables lose some clones; where checked, under half of the loss comes from unresolved V genes, and the rest has no known cause. Clone size and V and J calls were adopted from that table, with D and trimming inferred from the DNA. Counted in this sample were around 200,000 clones; roughly 80% of them appeared once. Over 5.5% of the sample is taken by the ten largest.

Sequencing was carried out using PBMCs. Here the chain combines TRBV27 and TRBJ2-2, and 9 junction bases match TRBD1. This TCR came from a man in his forties in good health and CMV-seropositive. Here the CDR3 is given as CASSLDRGNTGELFF. The DNA is TGTGCCAGCAGTCTGGACAGGGGTAACACCGGGGAGCTGTTTTTT.